This TCR beta chain was observed in a study of OX40 agonist ivuxolimab in advanced cancers. This clone came up a few times. Its matching antigen is unknown. Profiled with immunoSEQ multiplex PCR; TCRdb holds only in-frame clones, not every one. The sample lists roughly 45,000 clones, more than 80% occurring once. V was cut by 4 bases and J by 9 bases, with 11 bases left in between. The CDR3 is 12 amino acids. Germline CDR1 is SGHNT and CDR2 is YYREEE (reference sequence). Notes on the study in general: The average count of expanded clones was higher among CD8+ T cells than among CD4+. Among the lowest peripheral clonal expansion occurred in 0.1-3.0 mg/kg partial responders. Circulating CD4+ and CD8+ T cells showed clonal expansion by week 6 at 0.1 to 3.0 mg/kg.

The rearrangement joins TRBV5-4 to TRBJ2-1; tentative D call: TRBD2 (5 bases). The TCR was taken from an adult with an advanced solid tumor such as melanoma, head and neck, liver or kidney cancer. Sequencing used CD4+ or CD8+ T cells sorted from blood, obtained in a trial of the OX40 agonist ivuxolimab. The CDR3 nucleotides read TGTGCCAGCAGCCCTACTAGTGCTGAGCAGTTCTTC. Translation: CASSPTSAEQFF. The full variable domain, with the rest looked up from reference TRBV5-4 and TRBJ2-1, is ETGVTQSPTHLIKTRGQQVTLRCSSQSGHNTVSWYQQALGQGPQFIFQYYREEENGRGNFPPRFSGLQFPNYSSELNVNALELDDSALYLCASSPTSAEQFFGPGTRLTVL.